This passage covers 26 T cell receptor beta chains from one sample sequenced in a study of glioma-infiltrating T cells. TCR alpha and beta CDR3 regions were amplified from RNA using iRepertoire nested multiplex PCR. TCRdb recomputed calls from the multiplex PCR reads with MiXCR, one row per CDR3 protein. The sample holds 95,000 to 150,000 distinct CDR3 sequences, 23% seen once. The sequenced sample consisted of glioma tissue, nonneoplastic brain tissue, or PBMCs (not recorded which). These TCRs come from a human donor with low-grade glioma or glioblastoma, undergoing nonglioma brain surgery, or in good health (not recorded which).

On this clonotype: This sequence may be a read error, since a much larger clone differs from it by one base. The chain is built from TRBV24-1 and TRBJ1-1; D remains ambiguous. CDR3 size: 13 residues. Germline V gene lookup returns CDR1 KGHDR and CDR2 SFDVKD. The CDR3 loop reads CATSDRINTGAFF. Written as DNA, the CDR3 is TGTGCCACCAGTGATCGAATTAACACTGGAGCTTTCTTT.

This clonotype was observed many times. The rearrangement joins TRBV10-3 to TRBJ2-3; 8 bases map to TRBD2. The junction had 2 bases not matched to a gene; V was cut back by 3 bases and J by 0 bases. Germline CDR1 and CDR2: ENHRY and SYGVKD. The CDR3 is made up of 15 amino acids. This CDR3 reads CAISDLAGSTDTQYF. Here the CDR3 DNA reads TGTGCCATCAGTGATTTAGCGGGGAGCACAGATACGCAGTATTTT.

This clonotype was counted ten times or more. The rearrangement links TRBV15 to TRBJ2-7; D remains ambiguous. Between the trimmed V and J ends, which lost 1 base and 3 bases, there was a span of 7 bases. Germline CDR1 and CDR2: LNHNV and YYDKDF (reference sequence). The CDR3 covers 13 residues. The CDR3: CATSRAPLYEQYF. In DNA, the CDR3 is TGTGCCACCAGCAGAGCTCCGCTCTACGAGCAGTACTTC.

The chain employs TRBV7-9 and TRBJ2-1, with D possibly being TRBD2 (6 bases). The CDR3 has 13 amino acids. The V end lost 2 bases, the J end lost 9 bases, and 11 bases lay between the germline ends. In germline, CDR1 is SEHNR, CDR2 FQNEAQ (reference sequence). CDR3 sequence (DNA): TGTGCCAGCAGCTTAAATAGCGGTGGTGAGCAGTTCTTC. This gives the protein CASSLNSGGEQFF.

Concerning this clonotype itself: A much larger clone differs from this one at a single base, so this may be a read error. The chain recombines TRBV7-9 with TRBJ2-1; D is uncertain. This CDR3 region has 12 residues. CDR1 and CDR2 (germline): SEHNR, FQNEAQ (reference sequence). This chain's CDR3 is CVSSLDLDQQFF. CDR3 DNA sequence: TGTGTCAGCAGCCTAGACTTAGATCAGCAGTTCTTC.

Notes on this clonotype: A much larger clone differs by one base, so this may be a read error. The chain carries TRBV7-2 and TRBJ2-7, with unresolved D. Germline CDR1 reads SGHTA; CDR2 reads FQGNSA. This CDR3 comprises 14 residues. V shed 5 bases and J shed 2 bases, with 13 bases lying between them. The CDR3 reads CASSPRTPAYEQYF. For the CDR3, the DNA is TGTGCCAGCAGCCCAAGGACGCCTGCCTACGAGCAGTACTTC.

The chain combines TRBV24-1 with TRBJ2-1; TRBD2 agrees at 9 bases. The CDR3 sequence is 17 residues long. Germline lookup yields CDR1 KGHDR and CDR2 SFDVKD. DNA for the CDR3: TGTGTTACCAGTGATTTGTCAGCGGGAGGCTCCTACAATGAGCAGTTCTTC. It encodes CVTSDLSAGGSYNEQFF.

This clonotype was seen repeatedly, ten times or more. V usage is TRBV28 and J usage is TRBJ2-7; D may match TRBD1 or TRBD2 (5 bases each). Germline V gene data show CDR1 as MDHEN and CDR2 as SYDVKM. The CDR3 consists of 17 residues. V shed 6 bases and J shed 2 bases, with 23 bases lying between them. The CDR3 nucleotides are TGTGCCAGCAGAAATGCCGCAGGTGGGGGTGAAACCTACGAGCAGTACTTC. Translating it yields CASRNAAGGGETYEQYF.

The chain recombines TRBV12-3 or TRBV12-4 with TRBJ1-5, with a tentative D call TRBD1 (5 bases). CDR3 length: 12 residues. The V and J ends lost 7 bases and 11 bases respectively, with 15 bases between them. The CDR3 sequence is CASKTGALAQHF. CDR3 nucleotide sequence: TGTGCCAGCAAGACCGGGGCTTTGGCCCAGCATTTT.

In the case of this clonotype: Being one base from a much bigger clone, this may be a read error. The rearrangement uses TRBV6-2 or TRBV6-3 and TRBJ2-6; D tentatively fits TRBD1 or TRBD2 (5 bases each). CDR1 and CDR2 from the germline V gene are MNHEY and SVGEGT. Trimming removed 6 bases from V and 0 bases from J, with 12 bases in between. The CDR3 has 16 amino acids. The DNA for the CDR3 is TGTGCCAGCAGACGAGAGGGGAACTCTGGGGCCAACGTCCTGACTTTC. Its protein is CASRREGNSGANVLTF.

This clonotype has at least ten counts. The chain employs TRBV6-1 and TRBJ1-2; possible D gene TRBD1, 5 bases. The CDR3 totals 16 residues. CDR1 is MNHNS and CDR2 is SASEGT in the germline V gene. Trimming took 1 base from V and 5 from J, leaving 17 bases between them. DNA of the CDR3: TGTGCCAGCAGTGAAGTGGTGACAACTGGGGGGTATGGCTACACCTTC. Translated, it gives CASSEVVTTGGYGYTF.

This clonotype was seen ten or more times. The chain uses TRBV7-9 and TRBJ1-2, with D hard to call. Germline CDR1 and CDR2: SEHNR and FQNEAQ (reference sequence). V lost 1 base and J lost 5, with 5 bases in between. The CDR3 totals 12 residues. The chain's CDR3 is CASSLEWYGYTF. In nucleotides, the CDR3 is TGTGCCAGCAGCTTAGAGTGGTATGGCTACACCTTC.

As for this clonotype: This could be a read error, since a much larger clone is one nucleotide away. This chain links TRBV19 with TRBJ1-5, with TRBD1 identical over 10 bases. CDR1 is LNHDA and CDR2 is SQIVND in the germline V gene (reference sequence). This CDR3 region has 16 residues. The CDR3 region has the DNA TGTGTCAGTAGTATGGCTGGGACAGGGGGCAATCAGCCCCAGCATTTT. Translation: CVSSMAGTGGNQPQHF.

About this clonotype: With a much larger clone just one base away, this may be a read error. The chain is built from TRBV5-4 and TRBJ2-3; TRBD1 is a possible D gene (5 bases). The CDR3 covers 15 residues. Germline CDR1 is SGHNT and CDR2 is YYREEE (reference sequence). The CDR3 loop reads CASRFFDWGRDTQYF. The CDR3 DNA reads as TGTGCCAGCCGCTTTTTCGACTGGGGCAGAGATACGCAGTATTTT.

About this clonotype: A single base separates this from a much larger clone, so it may be a read error. The chain recombines TRBV2 with TRBJ2-1; D is perhaps TRBD2 (6 bases). The CDR3 runs to 13 residues. Per the germline V gene, CDR1 is SNHLY and CDR2 is FYNNEI. The CDR3, as DNA: TGTGCCAGCACCGTGACTAGTATAAATGAGCAGCTCTTC. It translates to CASTVTSINEQLF.

The sample holds many counts of this clonotype. The chain couples TRBV12-3 or TRBV12-4 to TRBJ2-3, with 7 bases matching TRBD2. The junction had 13 bases not matched to a gene; V was cut back by 0 bases and J by 1 base. This CDR3 has 19 amino acids. The CDR3 is CASSLASGGGVSRTDTQYF. The CDR3 region has the DNA TGTGCCAGCAGTTTAGCTTCAGGCGGGGGAGTATCCCGCACAGATACGCAGTATTTT.

This clonotype has a count of ten or more. The CDR3 nucleotides are TGTGCCAGCAGTTACCGGACTAGCGGGAGTACCGGGGAGCTGTTTTTT. Translation: CASSYRTSGSTGELFF. The rearrangement joins TRBV6-2 or TRBV6-3 to TRBJ2-2; 13 nucleotides line up with TRBD2. Germline values: CDR1 MNHEY, CDR2 SVGEGT. This CDR3 is built from 16 residues. Trimming at V came to 2 bases and at J to 5 bases, leaving 2 bases not matched to a gene.

The CDR3 sequence: CASSLASAVGEQFF. CDR3 sequence (DNA): TGCGCCAGCAGCTTGGCCTCCGCAGTTGGTGAGCAGTTCTTC. The V call is TRBV5-1, the J call TRBJ2-1; no clear D. Trimming left V 0 bases short and J 9 bases short, with 13 bases between. The CDR3 has 14 amino acids. The germline gives CDR1 SGHRS, CDR2 YFSETQ.

This clonotype was counted many times. V and J are TRBV6-1 and TRBJ2-1; the match to TRBD2 covers 9 bases. The germline V gene encodes CDR1 MNHNS and CDR2 SASEGT. The CDR3 length is 15 residues. V shed 9 bases, J shed 6 bases, and the junction held 12 bases outside the gene matches. CDR3 bases: TGTGCCAGGGATTTTAGCGGGAGCGACGTCAATGAGCAGTTCTTC. This sequence encodes CARDFSGSDVNEQFF.

This clonotype was seen a single time. A much larger clone lies a single base off, so this may be a read error. The chain joins TRBV6-9 to TRBJ2-7; no firm D call. Trimming stripped 4 bases from V and 0 bases from J, with 13 bases between. This CDR3 has 15 residues. Germline V gene sequence: CDR1 MNHGY, CDR2 SVAAGI. CDR3 region: CASSLRRAPSYEQYF. CDR3 in DNA: TGTGCCAGCAGTTTGCGACGGGCCCCCTCCTACGAGCAGTACTTC.

The chain recombines TRBV18 with TRBJ2-2; a weak D match, TRBD2 (6 bases). CDR3 length equals 17 residues. Trimming took off 0 bases at V and 0 bases at J, with 11 bases between the two ends. The germline gives CDR1 KGHSH, CDR2 LQKENI. Here the CDR3 reads CASSPPLPGANTGELFF. The CDR3 bases are TGTGCCAGCTCACCACCTCTCCCGGGAGCGAACACCGGGGAGCTGTTTTTT.

The sample holds many counts of this clonotype. The V and J genes are TRBV6-2 or TRBV6-3 and TRBJ2-2, with D hard to call. Germline assignment: CDR1 MNHEY and CDR2 SVGEGT. This CDR3 is built from 14 residues. V was shortened by 0 bases and J by 6 bases, with 8 bases between the two germline ends. The CDR3 is CASSYSRGSGELFF. For the CDR3, the DNA is TGTGCCAGCAGTTACTCGAGAGGATCCGGGGAGCTGTTTTTT.

This clonotype was counted ten times or more. V is TRBV7-6 and J is TRBJ2-7; D uncertain. Trimming removed 4 bases at V and 5 bases at J, with 6 bases between. The germline V gene encodes CDR1 SGHVS and CDR2 FNYEAQ. The CDR3 runs 11 residues. The CDR3 DNA follows: TGTGCCAGCAGCTCAGCCGACGAGCAGTACTTC. Amino acids: CASSSADEQYF.

The CDR3 nucleotides read TGCAGCGTTGTCCTAGCGGACGTTTGGGATACCCAGTACTTC. Translation gives CSVVLADVWDTQYF. This sequence joins TRBV29-1 and TRBJ2-5; TRBD2 matches 7 bases. V dropped 4 bases and J dropped 8; count of bases not matched to a gene: 13. This CDR3 has 14 residues. Germline V CDR1 and CDR2: SQVTM, ANQGSEA.

Concerning this clonotype itself: This sequence may be a read error, since a much larger clone differs from it by one base. The genes are TRBV11-1 and TRBJ1-1; D is perhaps TRBD1 (6 bases). The germline CDR1 and CDR2 sequences are SGHAT and FQDESV (reference sequence). There are 14 residues in the CDR3. CDR3 sequence reads: CTSSPTTGSPEAFF. CDR3 sequence (DNA): TGTACCAGCAGCCCAACGACAGGTAGCCCTGAAGCTTTCTTT.

This clonotype was counted a single time. A much larger clone differs from this one at a single base, so this may be a read error. The chain joins TRBV2 to TRBJ2-5; weak D call: TRBD1 (6 bases). Germline lookup yields CDR1 SNHLY and CDR2 FYNNEI. The CDR3 totals 13 residues. CDR3 residues: CASTGQRKEAQYF. CDR3 coding DNA: TGTGCCAGCACTGGACAGAGAAAAGAGGCCCAGTACTTC.